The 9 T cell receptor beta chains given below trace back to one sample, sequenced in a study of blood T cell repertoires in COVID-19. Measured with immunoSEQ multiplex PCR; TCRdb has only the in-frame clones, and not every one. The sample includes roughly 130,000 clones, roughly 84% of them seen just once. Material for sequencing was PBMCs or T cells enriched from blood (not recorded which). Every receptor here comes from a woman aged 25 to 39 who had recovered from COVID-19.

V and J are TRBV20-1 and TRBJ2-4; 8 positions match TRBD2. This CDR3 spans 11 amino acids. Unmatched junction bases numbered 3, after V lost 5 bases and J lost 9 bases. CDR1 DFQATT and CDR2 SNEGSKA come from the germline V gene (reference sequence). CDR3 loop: CSAQRGSIQYF. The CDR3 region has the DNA TGCAGTGCTCAGCGGGGGAGCATTCAGTACTTC.

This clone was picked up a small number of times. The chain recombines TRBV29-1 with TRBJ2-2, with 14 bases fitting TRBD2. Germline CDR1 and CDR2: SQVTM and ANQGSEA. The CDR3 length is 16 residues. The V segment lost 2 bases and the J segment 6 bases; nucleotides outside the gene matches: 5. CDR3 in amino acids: CSVELGLAGGPGELFF. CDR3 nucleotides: TGCAGCGTTGAACTCGGACTAGCGGGAGGTCCCGGGGAGCTGTTTTTT.

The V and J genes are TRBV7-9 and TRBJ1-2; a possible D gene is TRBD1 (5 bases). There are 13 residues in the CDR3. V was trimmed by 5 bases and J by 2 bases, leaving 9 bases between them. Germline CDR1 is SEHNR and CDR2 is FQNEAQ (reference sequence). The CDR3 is CASSRRDNYGYTF. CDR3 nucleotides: TGTGCCAGCAGCAGGCGGGACAACTATGGCTACACCTTC.

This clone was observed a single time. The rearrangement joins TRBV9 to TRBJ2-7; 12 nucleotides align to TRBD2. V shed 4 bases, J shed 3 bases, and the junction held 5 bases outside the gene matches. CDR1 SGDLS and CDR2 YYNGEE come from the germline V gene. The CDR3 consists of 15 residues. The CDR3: CASSPWTSGNYEQYF. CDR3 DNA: TGTGCCAGCAGCCCTTGGACTAGCGGGAACTACGAGCAGTACTTC.

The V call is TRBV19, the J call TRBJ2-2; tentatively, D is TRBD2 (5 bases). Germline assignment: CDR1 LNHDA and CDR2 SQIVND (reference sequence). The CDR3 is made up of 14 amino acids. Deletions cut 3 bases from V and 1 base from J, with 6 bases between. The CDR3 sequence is CASSIGKNTGELFF. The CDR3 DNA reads TGTGCCAGTAGTATCGGGAAGAACACCGGGGAGCTGTTTTTT.

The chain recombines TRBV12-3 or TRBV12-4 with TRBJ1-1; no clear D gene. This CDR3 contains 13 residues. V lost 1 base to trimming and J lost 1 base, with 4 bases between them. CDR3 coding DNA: TGTGCCAGCAGTTTAGTCGGGAACACTGAAGCTTTCTTT. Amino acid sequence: CASSLVGNTEAFF.

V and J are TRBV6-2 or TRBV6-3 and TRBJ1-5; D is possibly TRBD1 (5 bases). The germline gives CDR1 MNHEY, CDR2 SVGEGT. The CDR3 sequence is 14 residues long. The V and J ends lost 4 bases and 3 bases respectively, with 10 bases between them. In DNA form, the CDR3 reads TGTGCCAGCAGTTGGGGGGGTGTCAATCAGCCCCAGCATTTT. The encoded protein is CASSWGGVNQPQHF.

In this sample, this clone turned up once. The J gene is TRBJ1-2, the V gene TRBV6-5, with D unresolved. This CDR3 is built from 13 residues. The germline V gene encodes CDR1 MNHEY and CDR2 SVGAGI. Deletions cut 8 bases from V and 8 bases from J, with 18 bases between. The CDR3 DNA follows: TGTGCCAGCTCCCGAAACTCCGGGTTCGGCTACACCTTC. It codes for CASSRNSGFGYTF.

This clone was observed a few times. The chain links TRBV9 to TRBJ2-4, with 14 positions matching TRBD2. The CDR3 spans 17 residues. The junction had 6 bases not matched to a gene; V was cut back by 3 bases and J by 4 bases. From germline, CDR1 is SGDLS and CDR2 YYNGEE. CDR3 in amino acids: CASSASGTSGRKNIQYF. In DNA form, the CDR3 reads TGTGCCAGCAGCGCTTCCGGGACTAGCGGGAGAAAAAACATTCAGTACTTC.